This T cell receptor (beta chain) was sequenced during a study of a mutant IDH1 vaccine in newly diagnosed glioma. In germline, CDR1 is SQVTM, CDR2 ANQGSEA. The V and J ends lost 3 bases and 4 bases respectively, with 15 bases between them. CDR3 size: 14 residues. Measured with immunoSEQ multiplex PCR; TCRdb has only the in-frame clones, and not every one. The sample has about 54,000 clones; about four fifths are singletons. This sample's time point: baseline, week 1 (first vaccination visit). The treatment was: pre-vaccination baseline after standard-of-care therapy. Each of the donors came in with new WHO grade 3 or 4 astrocytomas that were IDH1-mutant and ATRX-lost. To note about this clone: Its target is unknown.

Regarding the study as a whole: Researchers report vaccine-induced immune responses in over 90% of patients.

The V and J genes are TRBV29-1 and TRBJ1-2, with a tentative D call TRBD1 (6 bases). The sequenced sample was PBMCs, obtained from a glioma patient treated with radiotherapy, temozolomide or both. The source of this sequence is a man aged 18 to 30 with glioma. The CDR3 loop reads CSVEGHPLGYGYTF. CDR3 DNA: TGCAGCGTTGAGGGACACCCACTTGGCTATGGCTACACCTTC.